The source of this T cell receptor beta chain is a study of blood T cell repertoires in COVID-19. Study details: Samples taken during acute and convalescent COVID-19 were collected in the United States, Italy and Spain. T cells, B-cell-depleted T cells, or PBMCs provided the cDNA or gDNA that served as material.

This CDR3 has 15 residues. Germline V gene sequence: CDR1 ENHRY, CDR2 SYGVKD. V was pared by 0 bases and J by 4 bases, with 10 bases between. Under the authors' procedure: Nucleated cell number was recorded as an estimate derived from reference gene primer amplification. Here immunoSEQ multiplex PCR was the method, and the copy in TCRdb shows in-frame clones only, minus some. V and J calls and clone size are copied from that table; D and trimming were computed from the DNA. The data contain about 100,000 clones, approximately 92% of them seen just once; the ten biggest clones take up under 7.5%. The rearrangement links TRBV10-3 to TRBJ1-5; D is perhaps TRBD1 (5 bases). This clonotype was sampled from a man aged 65-85 years with acute or convalescent COVID-19. What was sequenced was peripheral blood. The CDR3 region has the DNA TGTGCCATCAGTGAGTCCACAGGAGGGAATCAGCCCCAGCATTTT. Residues: CAISESTGGNQPQHF.